This TCR beta chain emerged from a study of blood T cell repertoires in COVID-19. In the study overall: Samples representing acute and convalescent COVID-19 were sourced from the United States, Italy and Spain. PBMCs, B-cell-depleted T cells, or T cells were the source of the cDNA or gDNA that made up the material.

The V gene's germline CDR1 is SGHRS and CDR2 YFSETQ. V was cut by 0 bases and J by 4 bases, with 4 bases left in between. The length of the CDR3 is 12 residues. As originally analysed: Amplified reference gene primers provided the basis for estimating nucleated cell counts. Method: immunoSEQ multiplex PCR; TCRdb's copy keeps in-frame clones and lacks some. D and trimming come from the DNA, and the V and J calls and clone size come from that table. The table lists 200,000 to 250,000 clones, 70% to 90% of them singletons, with 9.5% to 15% in the top ten. This clonotype originated in a woman aged 18 to 35 who had recovered from COVID-19. Sequencing was performed on peripheral blood. The chain recombines TRBV5-1 with TRBJ1-2; D ambiguous. CDR3 sequence reads: CASSLGVYGYTF. CDR3 DNA: TGCGCCAGCAGCTTGGGAGTCTATGGCTACACCTTC.